The T cell receptor (beta chain) described here comes from a study of shared clonotypes between healthy human individuals. As for this clone: What it binds is unknown.

The CD4+ fraction was divided into a CD45RA+ naive subset and a CD45RA-negative memory subset. Profiled with immunoSEQ multiplex PCR; TCRdb holds only in-frame clones, not every one. In the table there are over 1.5 million clones, 95% to 99% of which are singletons. Study-level points and caveats: Larger richness was generally estimated for naive than memory subsets. Sequencing of the sorted subsets was shown by rarefaction to be incomplete despite large depth.

This CDR3 contains 11 residues. The germline gives CDR1 SQVTM, CDR2 ANQGSEA. V was shortened by 6 bases and J by 5 bases, with 9 bases between the two germline ends. This sequence was found in a man aged 30 to 39 in good health. The sample taken for sequencing was naive CD4+ T cells sorted from blood. Specified subset: CD45RA+ positively selected. This sequence joins TRBV29-1 and TRBJ2-3; D not resolved. Written as DNA, the CDR3 is TGCAGCGTCCCTAACGGAGATACGCAGTATTTT. Translating gives CSVPNGDTQYF.